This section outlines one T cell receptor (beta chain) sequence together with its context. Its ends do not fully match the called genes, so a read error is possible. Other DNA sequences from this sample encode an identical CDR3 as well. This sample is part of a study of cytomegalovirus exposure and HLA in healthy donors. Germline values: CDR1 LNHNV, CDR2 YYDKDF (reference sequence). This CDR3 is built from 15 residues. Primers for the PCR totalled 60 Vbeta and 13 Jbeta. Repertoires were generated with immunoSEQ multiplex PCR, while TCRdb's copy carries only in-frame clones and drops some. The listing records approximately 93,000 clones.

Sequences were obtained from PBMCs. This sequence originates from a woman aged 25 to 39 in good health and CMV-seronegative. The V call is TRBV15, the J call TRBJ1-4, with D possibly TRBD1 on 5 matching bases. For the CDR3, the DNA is TGTGCCACTAGCAGAGGTCCAGGGCGGGGTGAAAAACTGTTTTTT. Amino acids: CATSRGPGRGEKLFF.